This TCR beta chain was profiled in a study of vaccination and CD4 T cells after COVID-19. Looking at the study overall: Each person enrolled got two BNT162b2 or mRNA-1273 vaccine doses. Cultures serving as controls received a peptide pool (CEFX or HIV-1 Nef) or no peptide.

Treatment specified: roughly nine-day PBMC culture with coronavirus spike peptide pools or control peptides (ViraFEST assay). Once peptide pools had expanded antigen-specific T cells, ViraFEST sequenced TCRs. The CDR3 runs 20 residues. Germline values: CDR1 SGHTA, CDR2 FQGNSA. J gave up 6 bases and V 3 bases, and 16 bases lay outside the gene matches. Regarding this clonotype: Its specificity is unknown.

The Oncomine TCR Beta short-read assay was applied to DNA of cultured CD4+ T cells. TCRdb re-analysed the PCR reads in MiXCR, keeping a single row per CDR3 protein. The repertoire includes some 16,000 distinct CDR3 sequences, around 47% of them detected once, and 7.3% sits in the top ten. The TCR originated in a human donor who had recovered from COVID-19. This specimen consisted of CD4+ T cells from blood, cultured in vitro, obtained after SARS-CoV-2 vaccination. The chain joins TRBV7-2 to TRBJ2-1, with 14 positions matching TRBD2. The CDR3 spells CASSFTPGLAGEDRVNEQFF. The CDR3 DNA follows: TGTGCCAGCAGCTTTACCCCGGGACTAGCGGGAGAGGATAGGGTCAATGAGCAGTTCTTC. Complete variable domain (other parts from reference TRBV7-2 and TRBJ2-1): GAGVSQSPSNKVTEKGKDVELRCDPISGHTALYWYRQSLGQGLEFLIYFQGNSAPDKSGLPSDRFSAERTGGSVSTLTIQRTQQEDSAVYLCASSFTPGLAGEDRVNEQFFGPGTRLTVL.